The 21 T cell receptor beta chains below come from one sample, sequenced in a study of shared clonotypes between healthy human individuals. Clones were sequenced by immunoSEQ multiplex PCR, and TCRdb holds only the in-frame ones, with some missing. Here the sample spans about 980,000 clones, less than 85% being singletons. Sample: memory CD4+ T cells sorted from blood. Subset reported: CD45RA-negative fraction. The receptors derive from a man aged 18 to 29 in good health.

In this sample, this clone turned up once. The gene calls are TRBV9 and TRBJ2-3, with D possibly being TRBD1 (5 bases). The V end was cut by 4 bases, the J end by 2 bases, with 17 bases between. Germline CDR1 is SGDLS and CDR2 is YYNGEE. This CDR3 has 16 residues. The CDR3 DNA follows: TGTGCCAGCAGCAACTCAGGACACACGACCACAGATACGCAGTATTTT. This gives the protein CASSNSGHTTTDTQYF.

The chain recombines TRBV9 with TRBJ2-5; maybe TRBD2 (6 bases). CDR3 length: 14 residues. Germline V gives CDR1 SGDLS, CDR2 YYNGEE. V was cut by 0 bases and J by 4 bases, with 10 bases left in between. CDR3 in amino acids: CASSVGRGSETQYF. CDR3 coding DNA: TGTGCCAGCAGCGTAGGTCGGGGGTCAGAGACCCAGTACTTC.

CDR3 bases: TGTGCCAGCAGCGTAGCGTCGAATTCACCCCTCCACTTT. It encodes CASSVASNSPLHF. The chain links TRBV9 to TRBJ1-6, with D hard to call. The CDR3 consists of 13 residues. Germline CDR1 SGDLS, CDR2 YYNGEE. Trimming left V 0 bases short and J 7 bases short, with 5 bases between.

The chain joins TRBV28 to TRBJ2-6; either TRBD1 or TRBD2 may supply D (6 bases each). Germline CDR1 and CDR2: MDHEN and SYDVKM. This CDR3 comprises 16 residues. V was clipped by 7 bases and J by 4 bases, with 17 bases between them. As DNA, the CDR3 is TGTGCCAGCACCGTGGGGGGCTCAACGGGGGCCAACGTCCTGACTTTC. The encoded protein is CASTVGGSTGANVLTF.

V and J are TRBV28 and TRBJ1-2; 9 positions agree with TRBD1. CDR3 length equals 17 residues. CDR1 MDHEN and CDR2 SYDVKM come from the germline V gene. The trim removed 4 bases at V and 3 bases at J, leaving 12 bases unmatched. The CDR3 nucleotides read TGTGCCAGCAGTTCGGAAACCACCGGGACAGGGCACTATGGCTACACCTTC. Its protein is CASSSETTGTGHYGYTF.

This clone was seen a single time. This chain joins TRBV2 and TRBJ2-5, with 9 bases aligning to TRBD2. V shed 1 base and J 5 bases; nucleotides not matched to a gene: 8. This CDR3 comprises 16 residues. Germline loops: CDR1 SNHLY, CDR2 FYNNEI. This chain's CDR3 is CASSEGGSGRGETQYF. In DNA, the CDR3 is TGTGCCAGCAGTGAAGGAGGTAGCGGGAGAGGGGAGACCCAGTACTTC.

CDR3 region: CASSLGTVDTQYF. The DNA for the CDR3 is TGTGCCAGCAGCTTGGGGACGGTAGATACGCAGTATTTT. The chain uses TRBV5-6 and TRBJ2-3; D remains ambiguous. Trimming stripped 0 bases from V and 5 bases from J, with 7 bases between. Germline V gene sequence: CDR1 SGHDT, CDR2 YYEEEE. The CDR3 length is 13 residues.

V and J are TRBV5-4 and TRBJ1-2; D is possibly TRBD1 (5 bases). CDR1 SGHNT and CDR2 YYREEE come from the germline V gene (reference sequence). Trimming left V 0 bases short and J 3 bases short, with 15 bases between. The CDR3 totals 16 residues. CDR3 in amino acids: CASSLVGTQRDYGYTF. Here the CDR3 DNA reads TGTGCCAGCAGCTTGGTAGGGACCCAGAGAGACTATGGCTACACCTTC.

The chain links TRBV2 to TRBJ2-4, with 7 nucleotides matching TRBD1. Germline assignment: CDR1 SNHLY and CDR2 FYNNEI. J lost 5 bases, V lost 5 bases, and 9 bases had no gene match. This CDR3 has 15 amino acids. The CDR3 sequence: CASSHGQAKENIQYF. In nucleotides, the CDR3 is TGTGCCAGCAGTCACGGACAGGCGAAGGAAAACATTCAGTACTTC.

Only a few counts were recorded for this clone. Other DNA sequences of this sample code for an identical CDR3. The rearrangement joins TRBV6-6 to TRBJ1-2, with 9 bases aligning to TRBD1. There are 14 residues in the CDR3. Germline trimming cut 2 bases from V and 6 bases from J; bases unmatched to any gene: 4. CDR1 and CDR2 (germline): MNHNY, SVGAGI (reference sequence). CDR3 nucleotide sequence: TGTGCCAGCAGTTACACGGGACAGGGTAATGGCTACACCTTC. Translation gives CASSYTGQGNGYTF.

V usage is TRBV9 and J usage is TRBJ2-2; 12 nucleotides align to TRBD2. The V gene's germline CDR1 is SGDLS and CDR2 YYNGEE. V lost 7 bases to trimming and J lost 3 bases; unmatched junction nucleotides: 1. The CDR3 sequence is 14 residues long. CDR3 DNA: TGTGCCAGCCGACTAGCGGGGGACACCGGGGAGCTGTTTTTT. Its translation is CASRLAGDTGELFF.

J is TRBJ2-3 and V is TRBV7-2, with a weak D call TRBD2 (5 bases). Germline CDR1 reads SGHTA; CDR2 reads FQGNSA. V was cut by 2 bases and J by 0 bases, with 15 bases left in between. The CDR3 has 17 residues. The CDR3 spells CASSLRAGQLSTDTQYF. The CDR3 DNA reads as TGTGCCAGCAGCTTAAGGGCGGGCCAACTTAGCACAGATACGCAGTATTTT.

The chain uses TRBV7-9 and TRBJ1-4; 8 nucleotides line up with TRBD1. The CDR3 is 16 residues long. Germline-derived CDR1 and CDR2 are SEHNR and FQNEAQ (reference sequence). Trimming at V came to 5 bases and at J to 4 bases, leaving 9 bases not matched to a gene. The CDR3 region is CASSTDRGVGNEKLFF. CDR3 nucleotide sequence: TGTGCCAGCAGCACCGACAGGGGTGTAGGTAATGAAAAACTGTTTTTT.

As concerns this clone: This sample also contains other DNA sequences that code for the same CDR3. The chain links TRBV2 to TRBJ1-1; 8 bases map to TRBD1. V was clipped by 5 bases and J by 1 base; unmatched bases: 3. Germline CDR1 is SNHLY and CDR2 is FYNNEI. The CDR3 has 14 amino acids. The CDR3 loop reads CASSYTGGNTEAFF. The CDR3 bases are TGTGCCAGCAGTTATACAGGGGGGAACACTGAAGCTTTCTTT.

V is TRBV2 and J is TRBJ1-5, with a tentative D call TRBD1 (6 bases). The germline CDR1 and CDR2 sequences are SNHLY and FYNNEI. Trimming shortened V by 3 bases and J by 6 bases, and 12 bases separated the two germline ends. The CDR3 is made up of 14 amino acids. The chain's CDR3 is CASSDRGGFQPQHF. The DNA for the CDR3 is TGTGCCAGCAGTGACAGGGGAGGATTTCAGCCCCAGCATTTT.

The chain joins TRBV7-2 to TRBJ2-1; 11 nucleotides line up with TRBD2. V lost 10 bases to trimming and J lost 4 bases; unmatched junction nucleotides: 3. Per the germline V gene, CDR1 is SGHTA and CDR2 is FQGNSA. CDR3 length: 13 residues. CDR3 coding DNA: TGTGCCATCGGGACTAGCGGTTACAATGAGCAGTTCTTC. Its protein is CAIGTSGYNEQFF. The whole variable domain, filled in from reference TRBV7-2 and TRBJ2-1, reads GAGVSQSPSNKVTEKGKDVELRCDPISGHTALYWYRQSLGQGLEFLIYFQGNSAPDKSGLPSDRFSAERTGGSVSTLTIQRTQQEDSAVYLCAIGTSGYNEQFFGPGTRLTVL.

This clone showed up just once. J is TRBJ2-7 and V is TRBV6-6, with TRBD1 matching 8 bases. The germline V gene encodes CDR1 MNHNY and CDR2 SVGAGI (reference sequence). This CDR3 has 14 residues. V shed 6 bases and J 1 base; nucleotides not matched to a gene: 5. CDR3: CASRWDRTSYEQYF. The CDR3 DNA follows: TGTGCCAGCAGATGGGACAGGACTTCCTACGAGCAGTACTTC.

This clone was recorded a few times. The V gene is TRBV5-6, the J gene TRBJ1-5; no reliable D call. V shed 2 bases and J shed 4 bases, with 19 bases lying between them. Germline CDR1 is SGHDT and CDR2 is YYEEEE. The CDR3 spans 17 residues. This chain's CDR3 is CASSFSENTKGNQPQHF. The CDR3 DNA reads TGTGCCAGCAGCTTTTCAGAGAACACGAAAGGGAATCAGCCCCAGCATTTT. Using reference TRBV5-6 and TRBJ1-5 for the parts outside the CDR3, the full variable domain is DAGVTQSPTHLIKTRGQQVTLRCSPKSGHDTVSWYQQALGQGPQFIFQYYEEEERQRGNFPDRFSGHQFPNYSSELNVNALLLGDSALYLCASSFSENTKGNQPQHFGDGTRLSIL.

The chain combines TRBV6-1 with TRBJ2-1, with 9 bases identical to TRBD1. Germline CDR1 is MNHNS and CDR2 is SASEGT. Unmatched junction bases numbered 7, after V lost 9 bases and J lost 4 bases. This CDR3 has 14 amino acids. The CDR3 is CASLRDRVYNEQFF. The CDR3, as DNA: TGTGCCAGTCTCCGGGACAGGGTTTACAATGAGCAGTTCTTC.

V gene TRBV23-1 combines with J gene TRBJ1-1; D remains unclear. TRBV23-1 is flagged as an ORF with uncertain function. Trimming took 2 bases from V and 5 from J, leaving 12 bases between them. There are 14 residues in the CDR3. CDR3 in amino acids: CASSQALSGTEAFF. The CDR3 DNA reads TGCGCCAGCAGTCAAGCCCTTTCGGGGACTGAAGCTTTCTTT.

This chain uses TRBV28 with TRBJ1-5; D is possibly TRBD1 (5 bases). Germline V gene sequence: CDR1 MDHEN, CDR2 SYDVKM. Trimming shortened V by 7 bases and J by 0 bases, and 13 bases separated the two germline ends. This CDR3 has 15 amino acids. The chain's CDR3 is CASTGGGYSNQPQHF. As DNA, the CDR3 is TGTGCCAGCACCGGCGGGGGATATAGCAATCAGCCCCAGCATTTT.